The clone carrying this T cell receptor (beta chain) was recorded once. As yet, its antigen is unknown. This specimen belongs to a study of cytomegalovirus exposure and HLA in healthy donors. General study points: A few chains tied to CMV proved CMV antigen-specific in vitro. Reportedly, a later analysis found an Asian-associated ancestry cluster had fewer N-insertions than the roughly 670-donor mean.

V lost 2 bases to trimming and J lost 11 bases, with 16 bases between them. Germline-derived CDR1 and CDR2 are MRHNA and SNTAGT. This CDR3 is 14 amino acids long. Primers for the PCR totalled 60 Vbeta and 13 Jbeta. Clones were sequenced by immunoSEQ multiplex PCR, and TCRdb holds only the in-frame ones, with some missing. This table holds about 190,000 clones, roughly four fifths found once. This rearrangement joins TRBV6-4 to TRBJ1-5; D uncertain. This TCR came from a woman under 40 in good health and CMV-seropositive. The sequenced material came from PBMCs. CDR3 in DNA: TGTGCCAGCAGTGACCCAACAGAGTTCGGGGCCCAGCATTTT. Translating it yields CASSDPTEFGAQHF.